The entry below gives a single T cell receptor beta chain sequence along with its context. The antigen is unknown. The record originates from a study of T cell responses to AZD1222 COVID-19 vaccine. General study findings and limits: Receipt of two AZD1222 doses was followed by a rise in Spike-specific TCR breadth and depth. Donor demographics were predominantly white British with a female majority; clonal diversity may be underestimated. Spike was spanned by vaccine-associated CD4 TCRs, with dominance at 160-218 and 743-854.

The germline gives CDR1 LGHDT, CDR2 YNNKEL (reference sequence). CDR3 length equals 15 residues. The V and J ends lost 4 bases and 6 bases, in that order; junction bases with no gene match: 5. The protocol was immunoSEQ multiplex PCR, while the TCRdb copy is restricted to in-frame clones and leaves out a portion. The sample records 90,000 to 100,000 clones, approximately 88% being singletons. The sample consisted of peripheral blood, taken on day 0 of AZD1222 vaccination. The sequence was collected from an adult in good health. V and J are TRBV3-1 (or the pseudogene TRBV3-2) and TRBJ2-3, with TRBD2 matching 12 bases. CDR3 sequence: CASSRLAGDVDTQYF. The CDR3 bases are TGTGCCAGCAGCCGACTAGCGGGAGATGTTGATACGCAGTATTTT.